This TCR beta chain was observed in a study of OX40 agonist ivuxolimab in advanced cancers. As for the study in general: Each dose-escalation patient presented with hepatocellular carcinoma, melanoma, renal cell or head and neck cancer.

Here immunoSEQ multiplex PCR was the method, and the copy in TCRdb shows in-frame clones only, minus some. The profile covers 70,000 to 75,000 clones, with around nine tenths appearing a single time and around 3% taken by the ten largest. The study sampled blood at baseline, cycle 4 day 1, and cycle 7 day 1. On this clone: Its antigen is undetermined.

Findings of the study overall: In the 0.1 to 3.0 mg/kg range, CD4+ and CD8+ blood T cells had expanded clonally by week 6. CD8+ T cells averaged more expanded clones than CD4+.

The source was CD4+ or CD8+ T cells sorted from blood, collected in a trial of the OX40 agonist ivuxolimab. This sequence originates from an adult with an advanced solid tumor such as melanoma, head and neck, liver or kidney cancer.

CDR3 sequence (DNA): TGTGCCAGCAGTTACGAACAGTATTATGGCTACACCTTC. It codes for CASSYEQYYGYTF. The chain couples TRBV6-5 to TRBJ1-2; D is unclear. Trimming removed 2 bases from V and 5 bases from J, with 9 bases in between. The length of the CDR3 is 13 residues. The germline gives CDR1 MNHEY, CDR2 SVGAGI.